The 9 T cell receptor beta chains below all came from one sample that was sequenced in a study of graft-versus-host responses after intestinal transplantation. No antigen has been assigned to these receptors. TCRdb keeps only in-frame clones here, not all; method: immunoSEQ multiplex PCR. The repertoire holds more than 70,000 clones, with around 84% as singletons. The source was unstimulated CD4+ T cells sorted from spleen or lymph node cells, collected before intestinal transplant. The receptor set was obtained from a human donor who received an intestinal transplant.

The chain is built from TRBV5-1 and TRBJ1-3, with a possible D match to TRBD1 (5 bases). This CDR3 comprises 16 residues. Looked up from germline, CDR1 is SGHRS and CDR2 is YFSETQ. V was cut by 4 bases and J by 0 bases, with 14 bases left in between. CDR3 residues: CASSAGGVGSGNTIYF. DNA of the CDR3: TGCGCCAGCAGCGCCGGAGGGGTTGGCTCTGGAAACACCATATATTTT. Drawing the rest from reference TRBV5-1 and TRBJ1-3, the complete variable domain is KAGVTQTPRYLIKTRGQQVTLSCSPISGHRSVSWYQQTPGQGLQFLFEYFSETQRNKGNFPGRFSGRQFSNSRSEMNVSTLELGDSALYLCASSAGGVGSGNTIYFGEGSWLTVV.

This rearrangement joins TRBV5-1 to TRBJ2-1, with D perhaps TRBD1 (6 bases). Germline V gives CDR1 SGHRS, CDR2 YFSETQ. The CDR3 has 15 amino acids. Trimming pared 0 bases from V and 7 bases from J, leaving 14 bases between. CDR3 in DNA: TGCGCCAGCAGCTTGGAAGGGGGAAACTTGAATGAGCAGTTCTTC. It encodes CASSLEGGNLNEQFF.

This chain joins TRBV2 and TRBJ2-1; D might be TRBD2 (5 bases). CDR3 length: 12 amino acids. The V end lost 6 bases, the J end lost 3 bases, and 6 bases lay between the germline ends. Germline V lookup: CDR1 SNHLY, CDR2 FYNNEI. CDR3 DNA sequence: TGTGCCAGCAGAGCGGACTACAATGAGCAGTTCTTC. Encoded protein: CASRADYNEQFF.

In DNA form, the CDR3 reads TGTGCCAGCAGCCCCCTGGGAGGGCGCTATGGCTACACCTTC. Its translation is CASSPLGGRYGYTF. The genes are TRBV7-8 and TRBJ1-2, with D hard to call. The germline V gene encodes CDR1 SGHVS and CDR2 FQNEAQ. The CDR3 loop spans 14 amino acids. V lost 5 bases and J lost 4, with 14 bases in between.

V gene TRBV2 combines with J gene TRBJ1-1; 7 bases line up with TRBD1. CDR1 is SNHLY, CDR2 FYNNEI, per germline. The CDR3 totals 14 residues. V dropped 4 bases and J dropped 1; count of bases not matched to a gene: 3. DNA for the CDR3: TGTGCCAGCAGTGTACAGGGGTCGAACACTGAAGCTTTCTTT. Translation gives CASSVQGSNTEAFF.

The chain employs TRBV7-3 and TRBJ2-1, with 9 positions matching TRBD2. Trimming took 3 bases from V and 5 from J; bases not matched to a gene: 5. Germline V gene lookup returns CDR1 SGHTA and CDR2 FQGTGA. The CDR3 totals 15 residues. CDR3 bases: TGTGCCAGCAGCTTTAGCGGGAGCGGGAACAATGAGCAGTTCTTC. This gives the protein CASSFSGSGNNEQFF.

The gene calls are TRBV5-1 and TRBJ2-2; 7 bases map to TRBD2. The CDR3 contains 15 residues. The germline CDR1 and CDR2 sequences are SGHRS and YFSETQ. The V segment lost 1 base and the J segment 1 base; nucleotides outside the gene matches: 1. The CDR3 DNA follows: TGCGCCAGCAGCTTGCCTAGCGGGAACACCGGGGAGCTGTTTTTT. Translating gives CASSLPSGNTGELFF. Drawing the rest from reference TRBV5-1 and TRBJ2-2, the complete variable domain is KAGVTQTPRYLIKTRGQQVTLSCSPISGHRSVSWYQQTPGQGLQFLFEYFSETQRNKGNFPGRFSGRQFSNSRSEMNVSTLELGDSALYLCASSLPSGNTGELFFGEGSRLTVL.

This clone was seen once. The CDR3 region has the DNA TGCGCCAGCAGCTTTCTTAGCTACGAGGGGGATGAGCAGTTCTTC. It codes for CASSFLSYEGDEQFF. The genes are TRBV5-1 and TRBJ2-1; D is perhaps TRBD1 (6 bases). CDR3 length equals 15 residues. V was cut by 2 bases and J by 8 bases, with 17 bases left in between. Germline V gives CDR1 SGHRS, CDR2 YFSETQ.

V is TRBV2 and J is TRBJ2-3; 7 positions match TRBD2. V was clipped by 6 bases and J by 4 bases; unmatched bases: 1. CDR1 is SNHLY, CDR2 FYNNEI, per germline. This CDR3 contains 12 residues. This CDR3 is CASRGGADTQYF. Here the CDR3 DNA reads TGTGCCAGCAGGGGAGGGGCAGATACGCAGTATTTT.